The entry below gives a single T cell receptor (beta chain) sequence along with its context. What it binds is unknown. The primer mix had 60 Vbeta and 13 Jbeta primers. Clones were read by immunoSEQ multiplex PCR, and TCRdb kept only the in-frame ones, dropping some. The data contain 96,000 or so clones, around 74% of them singletons. With 5 bases removed from V and 3 bases from J, the gap between germline ends came to 16 bases. Germline V gives CDR1 SGHTA, CDR2 FQGTGA. The CDR3 contains 15 residues. This specimen comes from a study of cytomegalovirus exposure and HLA in healthy donors. Overall study: Among approximately 400 genotyped donors, more than 65% fell in the Caucasian-associated ancestry cluster. Study findings and constraints: Rates of TCR association differed by HLA locus in a later analysis, with DRB1 highest and HLA-C lowest.

The clonotype originates from a female donor in good health and CMV-seropositive. The specimen sequenced was PBMCs. The J gene is TRBJ1-2, the V gene TRBV7-3; D unresolved. In DNA, the CDR3 is TGTGCCAGCAGCCCCTCGGGAGGTGGGGACTATGGCTACACCTTC. It is translated as CASSPSGGGDYGYTF.